These 32 T cell receptor beta chains were sequenced from one sample in a study of T-cell reconstitution after alpha-beta-depleted transplantation in children. For TCRbeta, the library was prepared with unique molecular identifiers. TCRdb reprocessed the PCR reads with MiXCR, giving one entry per CDR3 protein. The table records about 610,000 distinct CDR3 sequences, about 10% of them present only once. The material was PBMCs from the stem cell graft donor, obtained from the stem cell graft. All receptors come from a human donor who donated a stem cell graft to a child with acute myeloid leukemia.

This clonotype showed up just a few times. The rearrangement joins TRBV7-3 to TRBJ2-3, with TRBD2 matching 14 bases. Per germline, CDR1 SGHTA and CDR2 FQGTGA. The ends lost 1 base at V and 6 bases at J; junction bases unmatched: 6. This CDR3 has 17 amino acids. CDR3 amino acids: CASSLSGTSGSGDTQYF. CDR3 sequence (DNA): TGTGCCAGCAGCTTAAGCGGGACTAGCGGGAGCGGGGATACGCAGTATTTT.

J is TRBJ2-1 and V is TRBV7-3; D might be TRBD1 (6 bases). Germline values: CDR1 SGHTA, CDR2 FQGTGA. Trimming shortened V by 3 bases and J by 5 bases, and 14 bases separated the two germline ends. The CDR3 runs to 15 residues. In nucleotides, the CDR3 is TGTGCCAGCAGCTTGGGCAGGGGTCGGGACAATGAGCAGTTCTTC. Protein sequence: CASSLGRGRDNEQFF.

The chain is built from TRBV20-1 and TRBJ2-2; perhaps D is TRBD1 or TRBD2 (5 bases each). V was cut by 1 base and J by 4 bases, with 13 bases left in between. This CDR3 contains 15 residues. Germline V gene lookup returns CDR1 DFQATT and CDR2 SNEGSKA (reference sequence). Here the CDR3 DNA reads TGCAGTGCTAGAGCCCCCGGGGCCACCACCGGGGAGCTGTTTTTT. Its translation is CSARAPGATTGELFF.

V is TRBV20-1 and J is TRBJ2-3; 7 nucleotides align to TRBD2. The CDR3 is 13 amino acids. Looked up from germline, CDR1 is DFQATT and CDR2 is SNEGSKA (reference sequence). V shed 5 bases, J shed 5 bases, and the junction held 7 bases outside the gene matches. The CDR3 bases are TGCAGTGCTGGAGGGACTATACAAGATACGCAGTATTTT. It is translated as CSAGGTIQDTQYF.

The rearrangement links TRBV21-1 to TRBJ2-7. TRBV21-1 is a pseudogene. There are 16 residues in the CDR3. This CDR3 reads CASSKATVYGVDEQYF. In nucleotides, the CDR3 is TGTGCCAGCAGCAAAGCGACTGTATATGGGGTGGACGAGCAGTACTTC.

This clonotype was observed a handful of times. V usage is TRBV28 and J usage is TRBJ2-1; D ambiguous. V lost 6 bases to trimming and J lost 14 bases, with 17 bases between them. Germline lookup yields CDR1 MDHEN and CDR2 SYDVKM. CDR3 length equals 12 residues. The CDR3 protein is CASSPTRLAEFF. The CDR3 coding sequence is TGTGCCAGCAGCCCCACCCGACTGGCGGAGTTCTTC.

This clonotype appeared many times. This chain joins TRBV9 and TRBJ2-7; D gene uncertain. This CDR3 region has 14 residues. The V end lost 2 bases, the J end lost 5 bases, and 14 bases lay between the germline ends. In germline, CDR1 is SGDLS, CDR2 YYNGEE. CDR3 coding DNA: TGTGCCAGCAGCGTCATTGCAGGTTCCCACGAGCAGTACTTC. Its translation: CASSVIAGSHEQYF.

This clonotype has at least ten counts. The chain joins TRBV9 to TRBJ2-5; TRBD2 agrees at 10 bases. The CDR3 is 14 residues long. V gave up 3 bases and J gave up 4 bases; unmatched junction bases: 3. Germline V CDR1 and CDR2: SGDLS, YYNGEE. CDR3 loop: CASSALAGGETQYF. The CDR3 bases are TGTGCCAGCAGCGCCTTAGCGGGAGGAGAGACCCAGTACTTC. The full variable domain, completed using reference TRBV9 and TRBJ2-5, is DSGVTQTPKHLITATGQRVTLRCSPRSGDLSVYWYQQSLDQGLQFLIQYYNGEERAKGNILERFSAQQFPDLHSELNLSSLELGDSALYFCASSALAGGETQYFGPGTRLLVL.

The chain uses TRBV14 and TRBJ2-7; tentative D call: TRBD2 (5 bases). This CDR3 has 13 amino acids. Germline V lookup: CDR1 SGHDN, CDR2 FVKESK. Trimming shortened V by 5 bases and J by 7 bases, and 15 bases separated the two germline ends. The CDR3 reads CASSSTIPGEQYF. For the CDR3, the DNA is TGTGCCAGCAGCTCGACTATTCCTGGGGAGCAGTACTTC.

This clonotype has more than one count but fewer than ten. In nucleotides, the CDR3 is TGTGCCAGCAGCGTACGTCTAGCGGGAGGAAGCACAGATACGCAGTATTTT. It is translated as CASSVRLAGGSTDTQYF. The chain is built from TRBV9 and TRBJ2-3; 11 bases are shared with TRBD2. Germline V gene sequence: CDR1 SGDLS, CDR2 YYNGEE. The CDR3 runs 17 residues. Germline trimming cut 1 base from V and 0 bases from J; bases unmatched to any gene: 4.

This clonotype showed up just a few times. This chain connects TRBV2 to TRBJ2-3; D uncertain. Germline V gene lookup returns CDR1 SNHLY and CDR2 FYNNEI. The CDR3 length is 12 residues. Trimming pared 6 bases from V and 0 bases from J, leaving 4 bases between. CDR3 DNA: TGTGCCAGCAGGAGAAGCACAGATACGCAGTATTTT. Protein product: CASRRSTDTQYF.

This clonotype occurred a few times. The chain has TRBV29-1 and TRBJ2-7; possibly TRBD1 for D (6 bases). Per germline, CDR1 SQVTM and CDR2 ANQGSEA. V lost 5 bases, J lost 5 bases, and 19 bases lay in between. This CDR3 region has 14 residues. The CDR3 sequence is CSVPSDGRGHEQYF. In DNA form, the CDR3 reads TGCAGCGTTCCGTCCGATGGCAGGGGCCACGAGCAGTACTTC.

The CDR3 region has the DNA TGTGCCAGCAGTCCGATCACACCTTCACACACTGAAGCTTTCTTT. Its protein product is CASSPITPSHTEAFF. The chain couples TRBV6-2 or TRBV6-3 to TRBJ1-1; unclear D gene. The CDR3 is 15 amino acids. V was cut by 5 bases and J by 3 bases, with 16 bases left in between. Germline V lookup: CDR1 MNHEY, CDR2 SVGEGT.

This clonotype was seen many times. The chain couples TRBV4-3 to TRBJ2-7, with 7 bases that match TRBD2. J was trimmed by 3 bases and V by 0 bases; bases with no gene match: 11. Per germline, CDR1 LGHNA and CDR2 YSLEER. The CDR3 sequence is 17 residues long. The CDR3 nucleotides read TGCGCCAGCAGCCAAGATTATGGAAGAGAGCGGGACTACGAGCAGTACTTC. Translation gives CASSQDYGRERDYEQYF.

The J gene is TRBJ2-1, the V gene TRBV9; a weak D match, TRBD2 (5 bases). Trimming took 3 bases from V and 2 from J, leaving 12 bases between them. Germline V gives CDR1 SGDLS, CDR2 YYNGEE. This CDR3 spans 15 amino acids. The CDR3: CASSAGGAAYNEQFF. As DNA, the CDR3 is TGTGCCAGCAGCGCCGGCGGAGCGGCCTACAATGAGCAGTTCTTC.

This clonotype was picked up a small number of times. The chain employs TRBV20-1 and TRBJ2-4; 11 nucleotides align to TRBD2. Germline values: CDR1 DFQATT, CDR2 SNEGSKA (reference sequence). V shed 6 bases, J shed 1 base, and the junction held 5 bases outside the gene matches. The CDR3 contains 15 residues. The CDR3 loop is CSAEVAGGAKNIQYF. The CDR3 nucleotides read TGCAGTGCGGAGGTAGCGGGAGGGGCCAAAAACATTCAGTACTTC.

This clonotype was counted at least ten times. V and J are TRBV5-6 and TRBJ2-1, with D possibly called TRBD1 or TRBD2 (7 bases each). This CDR3 is built from 14 residues. Trimming left V 5 bases short and J 7 bases short, with 16 bases between. The germline V gene encodes CDR1 SGHDT and CDR2 YYEEEE. This chain's CDR3 is CASSSARGGNEQFF. CDR3 DNA: TGTGCCAGCAGTTCGGCCAGGGGGGGGAATGAGCAGTTCTTC.

This clonotype was seen a handful of times. The chain is built from TRBV15 and TRBJ1-5, with 9 bases that match TRBD1. V shed 4 bases, J shed 6 bases, and the junction held 7 bases outside the gene matches. CDR1 is LNHNV and CDR2 is YYDKDF in the germline V gene (reference sequence). The CDR3 sequence is 15 residues long. The CDR3 sequence: CATSTSGTGSQPQHF. The DNA for the CDR3 is TGTGCCACCAGCACCTCCGGGACAGGGAGTCAGCCCCAGCATTTT.

V and J are TRBV7-9 and TRBJ2-7; weak D call: TRBD2 (7 bases). The ends were cut back, 2 bases at V and 5 bases at J, with 16 bases in the middle. Germline V gives CDR1 SEHNR, CDR2 FQNEAQ (reference sequence). The CDR3 length is 15 residues. The CDR3 region is CASSLRAGAWNEQYF. CDR3 coding DNA: TGTGCCAGCAGCTTAAGGGCGGGGGCCTGGAACGAGCAGTACTTC.

The table lists this clonotype with a few counts. CDR3 in DNA: TGCGCCAGCAGCCTGGCGGGTACTAGCACGTTGGGAGAGCAGTTCTTC. This encodes CASSLAGTSTLGEQFF. The J gene is TRBJ2-1, the V gene TRBV5-1, with D perhaps TRBD2 (6 bases). Trimming removed 4 bases at V and 10 bases at J, with 24 bases between. CDR3 length: 16 amino acids. Germline CDR1 reads SGHRS; CDR2 reads YFSETQ.

This clonotype was picked up many times. The chain carries TRBV29-1 and TRBJ1-1, with 7 bases identical to TRBD1. The CDR3 is 15 amino acids. J lost 4 bases, V lost 4 bases, and 12 bases had no gene match. Looked up from germline, CDR1 is SQVTM and CDR2 is ANQGSEA. The CDR3 DNA reads TGCAGCGTTGGGGCTGGACGACAGGGTAGCACTGAAGCTTTCTTT. Amino acid sequence: CSVGAGRQGSTEAFF.

This clonotype was counted many times. The chain recombines TRBV10-3 with TRBJ1-6, with D possibly matching TRBD1 (5 bases). The CDR3 consists of 12 residues. The germline gives CDR1 ENHRY, CDR2 SYGVKD. V lost 10 bases, J lost 7 bases, and 11 bases lay in between. The CDR3: CATQGGNSPLHF. The DNA of the CDR3 is TGTGCCACCCAGGGCGGGAATTCACCCCTCCACTTT.

V and J are TRBV20-1 and TRBJ2-1, with 15 bases aligning to TRBD2. Trimming at V came to 3 bases and at J to 1 base, leaving 10 bases not matched to a gene. Germline-derived CDR1 and CDR2 are DFQATT and SNEGSKA (reference sequence). CDR3 length: 19 residues. CDR3 amino acids: CSASSGLAGGWGSYNEQFF. DNA of the CDR3: TGCAGTGCTAGTTCGGGACTAGCGGGAGGCTGGGGGTCCTACAATGAGCAGTTCTTC.

The table lists this clonotype with a few counts. The V call is TRBV11-2, the J call TRBJ2-3; tentatively, D is TRBD2 (6 bases). Germline V CDR1 and CDR2: SGHAT, FQNNGV. The CDR3 consists of 16 residues. Between the trimmed V and J ends, which lost 1 base and 3 bases, there was a span of 14 bases. The CDR3 reads CASSLGPGVGTDTQYF. The DNA for the CDR3 is TGTGCCAGCAGCTTAGGTCCGGGAGTAGGGACAGATACGCAGTATTTT.

This rearrangement joins TRBV20-1 to TRBJ2-3; D remains unclear. Trimming removed 2 bases from V and 0 bases from J, with 12 bases in between. Germline values: CDR1 DFQATT, CDR2 SNEGSKA (reference sequence). The CDR3 length is 15 residues. Written as DNA, the CDR3 is TGCAGTGCTAGACAATTACAGACTAGCACAGATACGCAGTATTTT. The encoded protein is CSARQLQTSTDTQYF.

This clonotype has a count of ten or more. The chain is built from TRBV6-2 or TRBV6-3 and TRBJ2-1; 9 bases map to TRBD2. With V trimmed by 0 bases and J by 3 bases, 3 bases remained unmatched. The CDR3 sequence is 16 residues long. CDR1 and CDR2 from the germline V gene are MNHEY and SVGEGT. The CDR3 loop reads CASSYSRTSDYNEQFF. CDR3 in DNA: TGTGCCAGCAGTTACTCGAGGACTAGCGACTACAATGAGCAGTTCTTC.

A word on this clonotype: An end of the junction differs from the germline gene, which may be a read error. CDR3 coding DNA: TGTGCTAGCAGCTACGGGACTAGCGGAATCACAGATACGCAGTATTTT. Amino acids: CASSYGTSGITDTQYF. The chain combines TRBV7-7 with TRBJ2-3; 11 bases line up with TRBD2. The CDR3 is made up of 16 amino acids. The germline V gene encodes CDR1 SSHAT and CDR2 FNYEAQ (reference sequence). The complete variable domain, with remaining parts taken from reference TRBV7-7 and TRBJ2-3, reads GAGVSQSPRYKVTKRGQDVTLRCDPISSHATLYWYQQALGQGPEFLTYFNYEAQPDKSGLPSDRFSAERPEGSISTLTIQRTEQRDSAMYRCASSYGTSGITDTQYFGPGTRLTVL.

CDR3 nucleotides: TGTGCCAGCAGTGACAGGGAATTAGGTTCTGTCGGGGAGCTGTTTTTT. As protein: CASSDRELGSVGELFF. V is TRBV6-1 and J is TRBJ2-2, with D tentatively TRBD1 (5 bases). V was shortened by 3 bases and J by 7 bases, with 18 bases between the two germline ends. CDR3 size: 16 residues. Germline CDR1 reads MNHNS; CDR2 reads SASEGT.

This clonotype has just a few counts. V is TRBV7-3 and J is TRBJ2-3; tentative D call: TRBD1 (5 bases). CDR3 length: 14 residues. With 3 bases removed from V and 1 base from J, the gap between germline ends came to 8 bases. The germline V gene encodes CDR1 SGHTA and CDR2 FQGTGA. As DNA, the CDR3 is TGTGCCAGCAGCTTCAAGACAGGCACAGATACGCAGTATTTT. It is translated as CASSFKTGTDTQYF.

The chain combines TRBV7-2 with TRBJ1-5; TRBD1 is a possible D gene (5 bases). The CDR3 runs 15 residues. V shed 3 bases and J shed 3 bases, with 12 bases lying between them. Germline V gene lookup returns CDR1 SGHTA and CDR2 FQGNSA. The CDR3 region is CASSFLTGYNQPQHF. The CDR3 bases are TGTGCCAGCAGCTTCCTTACAGGTTACAATCAGCCCCAGCATTTT.

V usage is TRBV4-3 and J usage is TRBJ2-7, with 11 nucleotides matching TRBD1. Germline CDR1 and CDR2: LGHNA and YSLEER. V lost 0 bases and J lost 2; bases outside the gene matches: 6. This CDR3 contains 17 residues. CDR3 sequence (DNA): TGCGCCAGCAGCCAAGATTGGGACAGGGGGATCGCCTACGAGCAGTACTTC. Amino acids: CASSQDWDRGIAYEQYF.

This clonotype came up many times. The rearrangement links TRBV12-3 or TRBV12-4 to TRBJ2-1; D call uncertain. The ends were cut back, 3 bases at V and 7 bases at J, with 4 bases in the middle. This CDR3 has 11 residues. CDR3 DNA sequence: TGTGCCAGCAGTTTCCTGAATGAGCAGTTCTTC. Translation: CASSFLNEQFF.